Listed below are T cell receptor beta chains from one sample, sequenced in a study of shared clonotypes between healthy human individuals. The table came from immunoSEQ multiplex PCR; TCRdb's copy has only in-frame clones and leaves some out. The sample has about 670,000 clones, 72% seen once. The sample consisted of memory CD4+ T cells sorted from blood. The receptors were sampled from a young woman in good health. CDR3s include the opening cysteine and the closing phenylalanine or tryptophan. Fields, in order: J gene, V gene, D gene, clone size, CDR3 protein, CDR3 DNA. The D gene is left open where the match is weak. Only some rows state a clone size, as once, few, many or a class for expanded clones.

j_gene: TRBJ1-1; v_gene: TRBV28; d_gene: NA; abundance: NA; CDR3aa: CASRTRGAGNTEAFF; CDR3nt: TGTGCCAGCAGGACCCGAGGGGCAGGGAACACTGAAGCTTTCTTT
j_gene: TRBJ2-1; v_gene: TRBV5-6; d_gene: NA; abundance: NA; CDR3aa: CASSFYSYNEQFF; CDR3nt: TGTGCCAGCAGCTTTTATTCCTACAATGAGCAGTTCTTC
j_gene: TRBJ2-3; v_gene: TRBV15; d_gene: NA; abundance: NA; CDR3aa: CATSRDRVVADTQYF; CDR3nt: TGTGCCACCAGCAGAGACAGGGTAGTCGCAGATACGCAGTATTTT
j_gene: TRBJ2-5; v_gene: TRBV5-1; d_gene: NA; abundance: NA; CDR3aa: CASSIGDRDFETQYF; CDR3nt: TGCGCCAGCAGCATAGGGGACCGGGACTTTGAGACCCAGTACTTC
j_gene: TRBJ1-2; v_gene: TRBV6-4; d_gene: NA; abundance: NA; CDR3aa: CASSPQGFRGGYTF; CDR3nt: TGTGCCAGCAGTCCCCAGGGTTTTAGAGGTGGCTACACCTTC
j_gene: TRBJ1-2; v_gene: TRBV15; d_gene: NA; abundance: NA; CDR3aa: CATSRDVYGYTF; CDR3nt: TGTGCCACCAGCCGGGATGTCTATGGCTACACCTTC
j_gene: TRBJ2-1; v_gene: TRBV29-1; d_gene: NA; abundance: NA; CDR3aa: CSVDRTEDNEQFF; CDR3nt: TGCAGCGTAGATCGGACAGAAGACAATGAGCAGTTCTTC
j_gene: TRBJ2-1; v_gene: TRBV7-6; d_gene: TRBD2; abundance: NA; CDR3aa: CASSPLAGGGNEQFF; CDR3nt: TGTGCCAGCAGCCCGTTAGCGGGAGGTGGTAATGAGCAGTTCTTC
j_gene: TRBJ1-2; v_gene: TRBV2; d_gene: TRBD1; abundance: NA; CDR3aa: CAGGDRGLAYGYTF; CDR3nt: TGTGCCGGAGGGGACAGGGGCCTTGCCTATGGCTACACCTTC
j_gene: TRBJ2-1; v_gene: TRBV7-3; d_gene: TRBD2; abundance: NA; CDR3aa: CASSLKTSGYNEQFF; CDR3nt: TGTGCCAGCAGCTTAAAAACTAGCGGGTACAATGAGCAGTTCTTC
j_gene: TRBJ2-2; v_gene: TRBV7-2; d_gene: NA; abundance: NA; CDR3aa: CASSLQRGASGELFF; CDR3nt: TGTGCCAGCAGCTTACAAAGGGGCGCTTCCGGGGAGCTGTTTTTT
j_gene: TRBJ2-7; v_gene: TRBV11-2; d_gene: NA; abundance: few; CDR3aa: CASSIPGSQSYEQYF; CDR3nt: TGTGCCAGCAGCATTCCTGGGTCGCAATCCTACGAGCAGTACTTC
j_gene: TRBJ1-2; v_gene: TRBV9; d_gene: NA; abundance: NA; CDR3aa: CASSRRLAISDRDYGYTF; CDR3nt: TGTGCCAGCAGCCGTAGGTTGGCCATTAGCGATAGGGACTATGGCTACACCTTC
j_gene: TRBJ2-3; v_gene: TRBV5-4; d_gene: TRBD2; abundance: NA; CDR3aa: CASSSPLAGGPDTQYF; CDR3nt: TGTGCCAGCAGCTCCCCTCTAGCGGGAGGCCCAGATACGCAGTATTTT
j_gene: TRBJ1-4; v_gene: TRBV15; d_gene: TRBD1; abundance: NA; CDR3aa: CATSPGDRENEKLFF; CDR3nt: TGTGCCACCAGTCCCGGGGACAGGGAGAATGAAAAACTGTTTTTT
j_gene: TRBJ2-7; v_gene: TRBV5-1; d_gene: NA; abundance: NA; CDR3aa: CASSLGITKLGEQYF; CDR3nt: TGCGCCAGCAGCTTGGGCATTACAAAATTGGGGGAGCAGTACTTC
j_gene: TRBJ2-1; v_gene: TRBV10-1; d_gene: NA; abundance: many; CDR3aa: CASSKGSYNEQFF; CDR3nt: TGCGCCAGTAGTAAGGGCTCCTACAATGAGCAGTTCTTC
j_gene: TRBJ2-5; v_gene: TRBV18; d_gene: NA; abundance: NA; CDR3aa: CASSPQRRTLGLETQYF; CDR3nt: TGTGCCAGCTCACCACAGCGGAGGACCCTAGGGTTAGAGACCCAGTACTTC
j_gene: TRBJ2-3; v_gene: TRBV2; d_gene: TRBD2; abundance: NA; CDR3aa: CASSLIPGTSATDTQYF; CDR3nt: TGTGCCAGCAGCTTGATCCCCGGGACTAGCGCTACAGATACGCAGTATTTT
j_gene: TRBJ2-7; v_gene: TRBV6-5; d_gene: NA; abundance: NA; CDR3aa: CASSLSRRGFYEQYF; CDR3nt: TGTGCCAGCAGTCTCTCGCGGCGGGGTTTTTACGAGCAGTACTTC
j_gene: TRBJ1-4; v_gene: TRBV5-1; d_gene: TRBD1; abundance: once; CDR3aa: CASSPGTGVSGEKLFF; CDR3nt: TGCGCCAGCAGTCCCGGGACAGGGGTTAGTGGAGAAAAACTGTTTTTT
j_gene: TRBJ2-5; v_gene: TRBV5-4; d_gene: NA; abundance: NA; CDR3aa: CASSRDFQETQYF; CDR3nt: TGTGCCAGCAGCCGGGACTTCCAAGAGACCCAGTACTTC
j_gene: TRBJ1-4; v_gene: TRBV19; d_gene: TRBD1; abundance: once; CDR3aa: CASSDRGRDEKLFF; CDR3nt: TGTGCCAGTTCCGACAGGGGTAGGGATGAAAAACTGTTTTTT
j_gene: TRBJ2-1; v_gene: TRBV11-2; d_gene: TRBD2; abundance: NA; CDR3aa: CASSLRDGGREGLNEQFF; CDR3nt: TGTGCCAGCAGCTTGAGGGACGGCGGGAGGGAAGGTCTCAATGAGCAGTTCTTC
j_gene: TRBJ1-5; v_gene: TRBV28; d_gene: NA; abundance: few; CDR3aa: CASSSGARQPQHF; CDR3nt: TGTGCCAGCAGTTCGGGGGCAAGGCAGCCCCAGCATTTT
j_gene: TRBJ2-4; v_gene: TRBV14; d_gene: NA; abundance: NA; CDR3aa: CASSQEAGLSGIFPKNIQYF; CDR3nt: TGTGCCAGCAGCCAAGAGGCTGGATTATCAGGGATATTTCCCAAAAACATTCAGTACTTC
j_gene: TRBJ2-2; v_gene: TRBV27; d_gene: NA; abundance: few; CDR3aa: CASSKGRWTGELFF; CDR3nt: TGTGCCAGCAGCAAGGGGAGGTGGACCGGGGAGCTGTTTTTT
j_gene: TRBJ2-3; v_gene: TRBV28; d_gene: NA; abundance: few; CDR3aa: CASSSVGQTPTDTQYF; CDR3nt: TGTGCCAGCAGCTCGGTCGGCCAAACTCCGACAGATACGCAGTATTTT
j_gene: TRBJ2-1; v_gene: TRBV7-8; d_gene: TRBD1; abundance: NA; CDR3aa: CASSSAPGTGLLVGEQFF; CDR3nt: TGTGCCAGCAGTTCAGCCCCCGGGACAGGACTACTAGTGGGTGAGCAGTTCTTC